The 12 T cell receptor beta chains reported below all come from one sample, sequenced in a study of blood T cell repertoires in COVID-19. Here immunoSEQ multiplex PCR was the method, and the copy in TCRdb shows in-frame clones only, minus some. Of roughly 700,000 clones listed, 85% to 90% are singletons. The sequenced material came from peripheral blood. These receptors came from a young woman with acute or convalescent COVID-19.

J is TRBJ2-6 and V is TRBV6-1; 14 bases map to TRBD2. The CDR3 totals 19 residues. Germline values: CDR1 MNHNS, CDR2 SASEGT. J gave up 1 base and V 3 bases, and 5 bases lay outside the gene matches. This CDR3 is CASSEGLAGARSGANVLTF. The DNA of the CDR3 is TGTGCCAGCAGTGAGGGACTAGCGGGGGCTAGATCTGGGGCCAACGTCCTGACTTTC.

The chain recombines TRBV4-1 with TRBJ1-1, with D hard to call. Looked up from germline, CDR1 is MGHRA and CDR2 is YSYEKL. Deletions cut 3 bases from V and 7 bases from J, with 9 bases between. The CDR3 length is 12 residues. CDR3 DNA sequence: TGCGCCAGCAGCCACACATCCGATGAAGCTTTCTTT. Its protein product is CASSHTSDEAFF.

This clone has just a few counts. V is TRBV4-2 and J is TRBJ1-6; no firm D call. The V gene lost 0 bases and the J gene lost 9 bases, with 15 bases spanning the gap. Germline CDR1 LGHNA, CDR2 YNFKEQ. This CDR3 spans 16 amino acids. The CDR3 DNA is TGTGCCAGCAGCCAAGAGGGGAGAGTGATTGGTTCACCCCTCCACTTT. This codes for CASSQEGRVIGSPLHF.

V gene TRBV24-1 combines with J gene TRBJ1-5; 8 bases agree with TRBD1. The CDR3 is 16 residues long. Trimming at V came to 4 bases and at J to 1 base, leaving 5 bases not matched to a gene. Germline CDR1 KGHDR, CDR2 SFDVKD. Written as DNA, the CDR3 is TGTGCCACCAGTGACACGACAGGGGTGAGCAATCAGCCCCAGCATTTT. Translation: CATSDTTGVSNQPQHF.

The V gene is TRBV18, the J gene TRBJ2-3; 7 bases fit TRBD1. J lost 8 bases, V lost 3 bases, and 8 bases had no gene match. In germline, CDR1 is KGHSH, CDR2 LQKENI. This CDR3 has 14 residues. Here the CDR3 reads CASSPERNRGTQYF. Here the CDR3 DNA reads TGTGCCAGCTCACCCGAGAGGAACAGGGGTACGCAGTATTTT.

The V gene is TRBV4-3, the J gene TRBJ2-7; D call uncertain. The germline V gene encodes CDR1 LGHNA and CDR2 YSLEER. V gave up 4 bases and J gave up 0 bases, with 19 bases separating them. The CDR3 is 17 residues long. This CDR3 reads CASSPEYYGLYSYEQYF. The CDR3 DNA sequence: TGCGCCAGCAGCCCCGAGTATTATGGGCTTTACTCCTACGAGCAGTACTTC.

This clone was detected once. The chain recombines TRBV10-3 with TRBJ1-1; the match to TRBD1 covers 8 bases. Germline V gene sequence: CDR1 ENHRY, CDR2 SYGVKD. The CDR3 is 14 residues long. V shed 6 bases, J shed 1 base, and the junction held 4 bases outside the gene matches. CDR3 sequence: CAIRDRVENTEAFF. DNA for the CDR3: TGTGCCATCAGGGACAGGGTGGAGAACACTGAAGCTTTCTTT.

The chain combines TRBV7-9 with TRBJ2-2; D gene unclear. There are 14 residues in the CDR3. V lost 8 bases to trimming and J lost 0 bases, with 10 bases between them. The V gene's germline CDR1 is SEHNR and CDR2 FQNEAQ (reference sequence). The CDR3 loop is CASLILANTGELFF. The CDR3, as DNA: TGTGCCAGCCTTATATTAGCGAACACCGGGGAGCTGTTTTTT. Supplemented by reference TRBV7-9 and TRBJ2-2, the full variable domain reads DTGVSQNPRHKITKRGQNVTFRCDPISEHNRLYWYRQTLGQGPEFLTYFQNEAQLEKSRLLSDRFSAERPKGSFSTLEIQRTEQGDSAMYLCASLILANTGELFFGEGSRLTVL.

In its sample, this clone was seen a few times. This chain connects TRBV4-3 to TRBJ2-2; 8 bases map to TRBD2. Germline CDR1 is LGHNA and CDR2 is YSLEER. This CDR3 contains 16 residues. Unmatched junction bases numbered 11, after V lost 5 bases and J lost 6 bases. CDR3 coding DNA: TGCGCCAGCAGCAGTACGGGACTAGACTCAGCCGGGGAGCTGTTTTTT. Translating gives CASSSTGLDSAGELFF.

The rearrangement links TRBV7-2 to TRBJ2-7; TRBD2 aligns across 7 bases. This CDR3 region has 15 residues. CDR1 SGHTA and CDR2 FQGNSA come from the germline V gene. V was pared by 2 bases and J by 6 bases, with 10 bases of the junction left unmatched. The CDR3 bases are TGTGCCAGCAGCTTAATTTCAGGGAGGGGTGGCGAGCAGTACTTC. It yields the protein CASSLISGRGGEQYF.

V gene TRBV5-1 combines with J gene TRBJ1-2; D may be TRBD1 (6 bases). Trimming pared 4 bases from V and 1 base from J, leaving 8 bases between. The CDR3 runs to 13 residues. CDR1 SGHRS and CDR2 YFSETQ come from the germline V gene. CDR3 DNA sequence: TGCGCCAGCAGCGTGGACAGTAACTATGGCTACACCTTC. Translation: CASSVDSNYGYTF.

In regard to this clone: Other nucleotide sequences from this sample produce the same CDR3. The genes are TRBV12-3 or TRBV12-4 and TRBJ1-5, with unresolved D. The CDR3 extends over 13 amino acids. Trimming removed 1 base at V and 7 bases at J, with 8 bases between. The DNA of the CDR3 is TGTGCCAGCAGTTTAGGAGGAGGGCAGCCCCAGCATTTT. Encoded protein: CASSLGGGQPQHF.